Sequencing of this T cell receptor beta chain was carried out in a study of response to subunit inactivated influenza vaccine. Study findings and constraints: Only a handful of new T cells, the authors suggested, are recruited with each seasonal influenza vaccination.

J was trimmed by 4 bases and V by 0 bases; bases with no gene match: 12. CDR3 length: 18 residues. The V gene's germline CDR1 is MNHEY and CDR2 SVGAGI. TCRdb reanalysed the RT-PCR reads using MiXCR and keeps one entry per CDR3 protein. The data show more than 450,000 distinct CDR3 sequences, approximately 12% seen once. This clonotype was picked up a small number of times. Antigen specificity is unknown. The clonotype comes from a man aged 45-65 years who received an inactivated influenza vaccine. This specimen was PBMCs from blood, taken on the day of vaccination. The chain joins TRBV6-5 to TRBJ2-7; 10 positions match TRBD1. The CDR3 spells CASSYSTRRDRGGYEQYF. The CDR3 nucleotides are TGTGCCAGCAGTTACTCGACAAGGCGGGACAGGGGTGGGTACGAGCAGTACTTC.